Listed below are T cell receptor beta chains from one sample, sequenced in a study of blood T cell repertoires in COVID-19. Clones were read by immunoSEQ multiplex PCR, and TCRdb kept only the in-frame ones, dropping some. The profile shows more than 100,000 clones, 86% of them singletons. Sequenced input: peripheral blood. The receptors originated from a man in his forties with acute or convalescent COVID-19. CDR3s include the opening cysteine and the closing phenylalanine or tryptophan. D genes are given only for firm matches. For some rows the clone size is stated as once, few or many, or as a class when expanded; others skip it.

clone_size	v_call	j_call	d_call	cdr3_aa	cdr3_nt
once	TRBV5-1	TRBJ1-2	TRBD1	CASSLTPDRAYGYTF	TGCGCCAGCAGCTTGACCCCGGACAGGGCGTATGGCTACACCTTC
many	TRBV7-2	TRBJ1-5	TRBD1	CASSSTGGDNQPQHF	TGTGCCAGCAGCTCGACAGGGGGCGACAATCAGCCCCAGCATTTT
NA	TRBV9	TRBJ2-2	TRBD1	CASSVEGTGGFGELFF	TGTGCCAGCAGCGTAGAAGGGACAGGGGGCTTCGGGGAGCTGTTTTTT
NA	TRBV5-1	TRBJ1-2	NA	CASSQGPDLGGYTF	TGCGCCAGCAGTCAGGGGCCGGACCTGGGAGGCTACACCTTC
NA	TRBV6-2/TRBV6-3	TRBJ2-1	NA	CASSYSYTDNEQFF	TGTGCCAGCAGTTACTCATACACAGACAATGAGCAGTTCTTC
NA	TRBV24-1	TRBJ1-2	TRBD1	CATSDGDRYGYTF	TGTGCCACCAGTGATGGGGACAGGTATGGCTACACCTTC
NA	TRBV12-3/TRBV12-4	TRBJ2-4	NA	CASSLSRRYIQYF	TGTGCCAGCAGTTTATCCCGTCGGTACATTCAGTACTTC
NA	TRBV10-2	TRBJ2-2	NA	CASKRTARDTGELFF	TGCGCCAGCAAGAGGACAGCCAGAGACACCGGGGAGCTGTTTTTT
NA	TRBV2	TRBJ1-5	NA	CASRAEDQPQHF	TGTGCCAGCAGGGCGGAGGATCAGCCCCAGCATTTT
NA	TRBV19	TRBJ1-5	TRBD1	CASSKDRGSNQPQHF	TGTGCCAGTAGCAAGGACAGGGGGAGCAATCAGCCCCAGCATTTT
NA	TRBV19	TRBJ2-3	TRBD1	CASSPGQGLDTQYF	TGTGCCAGTAGCCCGGGACAGGGATTAGATACGCAGTATTTT
NA	TRBV4-2	TRBJ2-3	TRBD2	CASSQDGLVTDTQYF	TGTGCCAGCAGCCAAGACGGACTAGTAACAGATACGCAGTATTTT
NA	TRBV5-6	TRBJ1-3	NA	CASSLTAGNTIYF	TGTGCCAGCAGCTTGACTGCTGGAAACACCATATATTTT
NA	TRBV6-5	TRBJ2-2	NA	CASKAPAGHTGELFF	TGTGCCAGCAAGGCGCCGGCAGGACATACCGGGGAGCTGTTTTTT
NA	TRBV15	TRBJ1-3	TRBD1	CATSPQGATNTIYF	TGTGCCACCAGCCCCCAGGGGGCTACGAACACCATATATTTT
NA	TRBV2	TRBJ1-6	TRBD1	CASSEAGTAYNSPLHF	TGTGCCAGCAGTGAAGCCGGGACAGCGTATAATTCACCCCTCCACTTT
once	TRBV29-1	TRBJ1-1	TRBD1	CSVGTGNTEAFF	TGCAGCGTTGGGACAGGGAACACTGAAGCTTTCTTT
NA	TRBV6-5	TRBJ1-2	TRBD1	CASSLQGYGYTF	TGTGCCAGCAGCCTACAGGGGTATGGCTACACCTTC
NA	TRBV27	TRBJ2-2	TRBD2	CASSFFGTSGGLGGELFF	TGTGCCAGCAGTTTCTTTGGGACTAGCGGGGGTTTGGGCGGGGAGCTGTTTTTT
few	TRBV19	TRBJ2-7	TRBD1	CASQGAYEQYF	TGTGCCTCACAGGGGGCTTACGAGCAGTACTTC
NA	TRBV7-2	TRBJ2-5	NA	CASSFGEGRGETQYF	TGTGCCAGCAGCTTCGGAGAGGGCCGTGGGGAGACCCAGTACTTC
NA	TRBV3-1/TRBV3-2	TRBJ2-2	TRBD1	CASSQRTGVSTGELFF	TGTGCCAGCAGCCAAAGGACAGGGGTTAGCACCGGGGAGCTGTTTTTT
once	TRBV5-6	TRBJ1-1	NA	CASSLGATMNTEAFF	TGTGCCAGCAGCTTGGGGGCTACAATGAACACTGAAGCTTTCTTT
NA	TRBV12-5	TRBJ2-1	NA	CASGLNQLAPYNEQFF	TGTGCTAGTGGTTTGAACCAGTTAGCCCCCTACAATGAGCAGTTCTTC
NA	TRBV29-1	TRBJ2-7	TRBD1	CSVRTIGQGSEQYF	TGCAGCGTTCGCACTATCGGACAGGGGAGCGAGCAGTACTTC
once	TRBV19	TRBJ1-1	NA	CASSPTGRWTEAFF	TGTGCCAGTAGTCCGACAGGTCGATGGACTGAAGCTTTCTTT
NA	TRBV30	TRBJ1-6	NA	CAWVSGRSYNSPLHF	TGTGCCTGGGTCTCAGGGCGCTCCTATAATTCACCCCTCCACTTT
NA	TRBV10-1	TRBJ2-4	NA	CASSDPRDNLNIQYF	TGCGCCAGCAGTGATCCCCGGGACAACCTAAACATTCAGTACTTC
once	TRBV7-2	TRBJ1-5	TRBD1	CASSFTGGDQPQHF	TGTGCCAGCAGCTTTACAGGGGGAGATCAGCCCCAGCATTTT
NA	TRBV29-1	TRBJ2-3	TRBD1	CSAGQTDTQYF	TGCAGCGCGGGACAGACAGATACGCAGTATTTT
NA	TRBV2	TRBJ1-3	NA	CASSGDRIRSGNTIYF	TGTGCCAGCAGCGGTGACAGAATTCGGTCTGGAAACACCATATATTTT
NA	TRBV6-1	TRBJ2-7	TRBD2	CASSEVGGTYEQYF	TGTGCCAGCAGTGAAGTCGGGGGGACCTACGAGCAGTACTTC
few	TRBV7-9	TRBJ2-7	TRBD1	CASRGQGSYEQYF	TGTGCCAGCCGCGGACAGGGGTCTTACGAGCAGTACTTC
NA	TRBV6-5	TRBJ1-6	NA	CASRDWANNSPLHF	TGTGCCAGCAGGGACTGGGCAAATAATTCACCCCTCCACTTT
NA	TRBV7-2	TRBJ2-3	TRBD2	CASSAGTSGVSDTQYF	TGTGCCAGCAGCGCTGGGACTAGCGGGGTATCAGATACGCAGTATTTT
NA	TRBV10-2	TRBJ1-6	NA	CASTQQGMNSPLHF	TGCGCCAGCACCCAGCAGGGGATGAATTCACCCCTCCACTTT
NA	TRBV2	TRBJ1-2	NA	CASNAEGIFYGYTF	TGTGCCTCCAACGCCGAGGGCATCTTCTATGGCTACACCTTC
NA	TRBV18	TRBJ1-2	NA	CASSVDIYGYTF	TGTGCCAGCTCAGTCGACATCTATGGCTACACCTTC
few	TRBV4-2	TRBJ2-1	TRBD2	CASSQQAGLAGGPGNEQFF	TGTGCCAGCAGCCAGCAGGCCGGACTAGCGGGGGGGCCGGGAAATGAGCAGTTCTTC
NA	TRBV6-5	TRBJ2-7	NA	CASRLGEQYF	TGTGCCAGCAGACTTGGCGAGCAGTACTTC
NA	TRBV11-2	TRBJ2-2	NA	CASSPRDFTNTGELFF	TGTGCCAGCAGCCCGCGGGACTTTACAAACACCGGGGAGCTGTTTTTT
NA	TRBV7-9	TRBJ2-1	TRBD2	CASSLYPPRTSVLMNEQFF	TGTGCCAGCAGCTTATATCCTCCTCGGACTAGTGTCCTCATGAATGAGCAGTTCTTC
NA	TRBV5-1	TRBJ1-1	TRBD1	CASSPGQGSRNTEAFF	TGCGCCAGCAGCCCTGGACAGGGGTCGAGGAACACTGAAGCTTTCTTT
NA	TRBV3-1/TRBV3-2	TRBJ1-3	NA	CASSQNSIPGNTIYF	TGTGCCAGCAGCCAAAACAGTATCCCTGGAAACACCATATATTTT
NA	TRBV7-9	TRBJ2-1	TRBD2	CASSLVLAERSYNEQFF	TGTGCCAGCAGCTTAGTACTAGCGGAACGCTCCTACAATGAGCAGTTCTTC
NA	TRBV7-9	TRBJ1-4	TRBD1	CASSYSGTGLTNEKLFF	TGTGCCAGCAGCTATTCCGGGACAGGCCTAACTAATGAAAAACTGTTTTTT
NA	TRBV5-1	TRBJ1-6	NA	CASTKDGGNNSPLHF	TGCGCCAGCACTAAGGACGGGGGTAATAATTCACCCCTCCACTTT
NA	TRBV6-5	TRBJ2-6	NA	CASSRRGSGANVLTF	TGTGCCAGCAGTCGAAGGGGTTCCGGGGCCAACGTCCTGACTTTC
NA	TRBV5-6	TRBJ2-1	TRBD2	CASSLFPGLAHNEQFF	TGTGCCAGCAGCTTGTTCCCAGGACTAGCTCACAATGAGCAGTTCTTC
many	TRBV5-1	TRBJ1-1	NA	CASKSGTQAFF	TGCGCCAGCAAAAGTGGCACCCAAGCTTTCTTT
NA	TRBV6-2/TRBV6-3	TRBJ2-2	TRBD2	CASSRALAGGANTGELFF	TGTGCCAGCAGCCGGGCCCTAGCGGGGGGCGCGAACACCGGGGAGCTGTTTTTT